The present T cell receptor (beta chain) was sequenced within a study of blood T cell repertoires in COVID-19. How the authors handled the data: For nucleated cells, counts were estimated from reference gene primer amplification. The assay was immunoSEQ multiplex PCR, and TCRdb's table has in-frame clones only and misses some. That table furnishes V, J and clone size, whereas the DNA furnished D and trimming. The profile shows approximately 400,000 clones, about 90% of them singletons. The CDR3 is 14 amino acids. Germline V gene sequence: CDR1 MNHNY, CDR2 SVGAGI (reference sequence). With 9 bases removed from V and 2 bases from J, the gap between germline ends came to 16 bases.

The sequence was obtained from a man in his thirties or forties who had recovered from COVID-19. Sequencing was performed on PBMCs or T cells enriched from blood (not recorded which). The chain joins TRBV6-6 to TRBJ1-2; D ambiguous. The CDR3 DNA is TGTGCCAGTTGTGACACGACGCTCAACTATGGCTACACCTTC. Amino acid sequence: CASCDTTLNYGYTF.